One and the same sample provided the 29 T cell receptor beta chains below, sequenced in a study of control samples from healthy donors and cancer patients. The repertoire was sequenced with immunoSEQ multiplex PCR; TCRdb's copy has only in-frame clones and lacks some. The sample includes about 98,000 clones, roughly three quarters of them seen just once. Sequenced: blood. These receptors were collected from a woman in her twenties or thirties in good health.

The rearrangement joins TRBV10-3 to TRBJ2-2, with unresolved D. Looked up from germline, CDR1 is ENHRY and CDR2 is SYGVKD. The CDR3 is 13 amino acids. The germline V and J ends were trimmed by 4 bases and 3 bases, with 6 bases remaining between them. This chain's CDR3 is CAISVVDTGELFF. The CDR3 DNA sequence: TGTGCCATCAGTGTTGTTGACACCGGGGAGCTGTTTTTT.

This sequence joins TRBV19 and TRBJ2-1, with 7 bases that match TRBD1. The CDR3 spans 14 residues. Germline V lookup: CDR1 LNHDA, CDR2 SQIVND (reference sequence). With V trimmed by 4 bases and J by 9 bases, 9 bases remained unmatched. CDR3 in amino acids: CASSTRQGVSEQFF. The CDR3 DNA reads TGTGCCAGTAGTACGCGACAGGGTGTGAGTGAGCAGTTCTTC.

V gene TRBV27 combines with J gene TRBJ1-6, with a weak D call TRBD1 (5 bases). In germline, CDR1 is MNHEY, CDR2 SMNVEV (reference sequence). Trimming pared 2 bases from V and 0 bases from J, leaving 8 bases between. The CDR3 totals 16 residues. The CDR3 bases are TGTGCCAGCAGTTTACAGGGCAGCTCCTATAATTCACCCCTCCACTTT. Amino acid sequence: CASSLQGSSYNSPLHF.

The V call is TRBV6-5, the J call TRBJ1-2; D not resolved. The ends were cut back, 0 bases at V and 4 bases at J, with 12 bases in the middle. Germline assignment: CDR1 MNHEY and CDR2 SVGAGI. The CDR3 consists of 15 residues. CDR3 in amino acids: CASSYSARGSYGYTF. In nucleotides, the CDR3 is TGTGCCAGCAGTTACTCCGCCCGTGGAAGCTATGGCTACACCTTC.

The chain employs TRBV6-1 and TRBJ1-2; D gene unclear. CDR3 length: 16 residues. Trimming shortened V by 1 base and J by 3 bases, and 15 bases separated the two germline ends. Germline CDR1 MNHNS, CDR2 SASEGT. The CDR3 sequence is CASSEDGPGAYYGYTF. DNA of the CDR3: TGTGCCAGCAGTGAAGATGGGCCAGGAGCCTACTATGGCTACACCTTC.

This chain connects TRBV25-1 to TRBJ1-1, with D tentatively TRBD1 (6 bases). This CDR3 is 16 amino acids long. Trimming stripped 1 base from V and 5 bases from J, with 17 bases between. Germline V lookup: CDR1 MGHDK, CDR2 SYGVNS. The CDR3 spells CASSESGQGLGTEAFF. In DNA form, the CDR3 reads TGTGCCAGCAGTGAATCAGGTCAGGGGTTGGGTACTGAAGCTTTCTTT.

This clone has a single count. The genes are TRBV19 and TRBJ1-2; possibly TRBD1 for D (5 bases). The CDR3 sequence is 18 residues long. The V end was cut by 4 bases, the J end by 4 bases, with 25 bases between. The germline CDR1 and CDR2 sequences are LNHDA and SQIVND (reference sequence). For the CDR3, the DNA is TGTGCCAGTAGTAAAGCAACACACGGGACTCACGGTGGCTATGGCTACACCTTC. This codes for CASSKATHGTHGGYGYTF.

J is TRBJ2-7 and V is TRBV20-1, with 8 nucleotides matching TRBD2. The junction had 0 bases not matched to a gene; V was cut back by 2 bases and J by 6 bases. The CDR3 runs to 11 residues. Germline loops: CDR1 DFQATT, CDR2 SNEGSKA (reference sequence). DNA for the CDR3: TGCAGTGCTAGACGGGGGGGCGAGCAGTACTTC. This encodes CSARRGGEQYF.

This sequence joins TRBV5-1 and TRBJ2-3; 12 nucleotides line up with TRBD2. The V gene's germline CDR1 is SGHRS and CDR2 YFSETQ. Trimming at V came to 0 bases and at J to 4 bases, leaving 3 bases not matched to a gene. There are 16 residues in the CDR3. The DNA of the CDR3 is TGCGCCAGCAGCTTGGCGGCTAGCGGGGGGGCAGATACGCAGTATTTT. It yields the protein CASSLAASGGADTQYF.

For the CDR3, the DNA is TGCAGTGCTAGTCGGGGAAAGGGTCAGCCCCAGCATTTT. Its protein is CSASRGKGQPQHF. This sequence joins TRBV20-1 and TRBJ1-5, with no clear D. Trimming stripped 3 bases from V and 6 bases from J, with 12 bases between. Germline V gene lookup returns CDR1 DFQATT and CDR2 SNEGSKA (reference sequence). This CDR3 has 13 amino acids.

J is TRBJ2-7 and V is TRBV10-3; TRBD1 matches 7 bases. Germline CDR1 ENHRY, CDR2 SYGVKD. V lost 3 bases, J lost 5 bases, and 4 bases stayed unmatched. The CDR3 has 13 amino acids. This CDR3 reads CAISEGTADEQYF. The CDR3 DNA reads TGTGCCATCAGTGAAGGGACAGCGGACGAGCAGTACTTC.

The rearrangement links TRBV7-9 to TRBJ2-5; the D gene is possibly TRBD2 (6 bases). The CDR3 contains 15 residues. Germline values: CDR1 SEHNR, CDR2 FQNEAQ (reference sequence). Trimming left V 5 bases short and J 4 bases short, with 17 bases between. The CDR3 here is CASSLEGLPGETQYF. For the CDR3, the DNA is TGTGCCAGCAGCCTTGAGGGACTCCCCGGAGAGACCCAGTACTTC.

V and J are TRBV5-5 and TRBJ1-2; 7 bases agree with TRBD1. Germline loops: CDR1 SGHKS, CDR2 YYEKEE (reference sequence). J lost 6 bases, V lost 3 bases, and 17 bases had no gene match. The CDR3 has 17 residues. DNA of the CDR3: TGTGCCAGCAGCTCAGGCCTGGGGACAGTTAAACTTGATGGCTACACCTTC. As protein: CASSSGLGTVKLDGYTF.

J is TRBJ2-3 and V is TRBV3-1 (or the pseudogene TRBV3-2), with a tentative D call TRBD1 (7 bases). Between the trimmed V and J ends, which lost 4 bases and 8 bases, there was a span of 19 bases. The CDR3 totals 15 residues. The V gene's germline CDR1 is LGHDT and CDR2 YNNKEL (reference sequence). The CDR3 loop is CASSPGGFQASTQYF. The CDR3 nucleotides are TGTGCCAGCAGCCCAGGGGGGTTTCAGGCAAGTACGCAGTATTTT.

The V and J genes are TRBV9 and TRBJ2-3; no clear D gene. The CDR3 spans 14 residues. Trimming left V 0 bases short and J 4 bases short, with 9 bases between. The germline CDR1 and CDR2 sequences are SGDLS and YYNGEE. As DNA, the CDR3 is TGTGCCAGCAGCGTAGCCGACCTCCCAGATACGCAGTATTTT. It is translated as CASSVADLPDTQYF.

This clone has more than one count but fewer than ten. V gene TRBV29-1 combines with J gene TRBJ1-4, with D hard to call. CDR1 and CDR2 (germline): SQVTM, ANQGSEA. V was clipped by 4 bases and J by 0 bases, with 9 bases between them. The CDR3 is 14 residues long. CDR3 region: CSVALGATNEKLFF. The DNA of the CDR3 is TGCAGCGTTGCCCTAGGTGCAACTAATGAAAAACTGTTTTTT.

This chain joins TRBV2 and TRBJ1-1; weak D call: TRBD1 (6 bases). The CDR3 extends over 13 amino acids. With 9 bases removed from V and 1 base from J, the gap between germline ends came to 12 bases. Germline values: CDR1 SNHLY, CDR2 FYNNEI. The CDR3: CARGGPRNTEAFF. The CDR3 nucleotides read TGTGCCAGAGGGGGACCGCGGAACACTGAAGCTTTCTTT.

The chain links TRBV12-5 to TRBJ1-2, with 7 bases aligning to TRBD1. Germline V gene data show CDR1 as LGHNT and CDR2 as FRNRAP. The CDR3 consists of 14 residues. Unmatched junction bases numbered 9, after V lost 4 bases and J lost 7 bases. In DNA, the CDR3 is TGTGCTAGTGGTTCGACTACAGGGGAGGGTGGCTACACCTTC. Translating gives CASGSTTGEGGYTF.

The gene calls are TRBV11-2 and TRBJ2-7; TRBD2 aligns across 10 bases. The junction had 4 bases not matched to a gene; V was cut back by 2 bases and J by 3 bases. CDR1 is SGHAT and CDR2 is FQNNGV in the germline V gene. CDR3 length: 15 residues. The CDR3 DNA is TGTGCCAGCAGCTTATTAGCGGGGGGCCGCTACGAGCAGTACTTC. Translating it yields CASSLLAGGRYEQYF.

This chain joins TRBV29-1 and TRBJ2-7; the D is unclear. CDR1 is SQVTM, CDR2 ANQGSEA, per germline. This CDR3 contains 12 residues. The V end lost 3 bases, the J end lost 0 bases, and 6 bases lay between the germline ends. The CDR3 reads CSVEGDSYEQYF. CDR3 DNA: TGCAGCGTTGAGGGCGACTCCTACGAGCAGTACTTC.

V usage is TRBV30 and J usage is TRBJ1-5; D call uncertain. Trimming removed 1 base at V and 7 bases at J, with 11 bases between. The CDR3 loop spans 13 amino acids. In germline, CDR1 is GTSNPN, CDR2 SVGIG (reference sequence). CDR3 amino acids: CAWSDQLDQPQHF. The CDR3 DNA reads as TGTGCCTGGAGTGACCAATTGGACCAGCCCCAGCATTTT.

V and J are TRBV6-6 and TRBJ1-2; 7 positions agree with TRBD1. Germline assignment: CDR1 MNHNY and CDR2 SVGAGI (reference sequence). This CDR3 has 15 amino acids. J was trimmed by 6 bases and V by 7 bases; bases with no gene match: 14. DNA for the CDR3: TGTGCCAGCATCGAGAGACAGGGAGTTTCGGATGGCTACACCTTC. Translation: CASIERQGVSDGYTF.

The chain combines TRBV19 with TRBJ2-3, with TRBD2 matching over 8 bases. The ends lost 11 bases at V and 1 base at J; junction bases unmatched: 5. CDR3 length equals 13 residues. The germline V gene encodes CDR1 LNHDA and CDR2 SQIVND (reference sequence). DNA for the CDR3: TGTGCCGTCGGGGGGGCCGGCACAGATACGCAGTATTTT. Amino acids: CAVGGAGTDTQYF.

This chain joins TRBV5-6 and TRBJ2-5; maybe TRBD2 (7 bases). This CDR3 has 15 amino acids. Trimming removed 4 bases from V and 4 bases from J, with 17 bases in between. Germline-derived CDR1 and CDR2 are SGHDT and YYEEEE. The CDR3 DNA is TGTGCCAGCAGCCCTACGGGGGGCCCCCCAGAGACCCAGTACTTC. This codes for CASSPTGGPPETQYF.

The chain recombines TRBV11-2 with TRBJ1-3; 7 nucleotides match TRBD1. This CDR3 spans 17 amino acids. Germline V gene sequence: CDR1 SGHAT, CDR2 FQNNGV. V gave up 2 bases and J gave up 0 bases; unmatched junction bases: 7. In DNA form, the CDR3 reads TGTGCCAGCAGCTTACTACGACAGGGCCACTCTGGAAACACCATATATTTT. Translating gives CASSLLRQGHSGNTIYF.

The chain's CDR3 is CASSLRGDLNTEAFF. The CDR3 DNA reads as TGTGCCAGCAGTTTACGGGGAGACCTGAACACTGAAGCTTTCTTT. The chain employs TRBV27 and TRBJ1-1, with D uncertain. The V end lost 2 bases, the J end lost 0 bases, and 10 bases lay between the germline ends. The CDR3 is 15 residues long. Germline CDR1 MNHEY, CDR2 SMNVEV (reference sequence).

This chain connects TRBV10-2 to TRBJ1-1; 7 bases are shared with TRBD1. The CDR3 extends over 16 amino acids. J lost 3 bases, V lost 3 bases, and 10 bases had no gene match. Per germline, CDR1 WSHSY and CDR2 SAAADI. The CDR3 here is CASSEDRVREHTEAFF. In DNA form, the CDR3 reads TGCGCCAGCAGTGAAGACAGGGTAAGAGAGCACACTGAAGCTTTCTTT.

This clone has a single count. The V gene is TRBV7-2, the J gene TRBJ1-1; D is undetermined. The CDR3 has 14 amino acids. V gave up 1 base and J gave up 2 bases, with 8 bases separating them. CDR1 SGHTA and CDR2 FQGNSA come from the germline V gene. The CDR3 DNA sequence: TGTGCCAGCAGCTTAGATCCGGGAAACACTGAAGCTTTCTTT. This translates into CASSLDPGNTEAFF.

This chain joins TRBV10-3 and TRBJ1-1; D uncertain. Trimming took 4 bases from V and 0 from J, leaving 18 bases between them. The CDR3 consists of 17 residues. Germline V gene lookup returns CDR1 ENHRY and CDR2 SYGVKD. CDR3 in amino acids: CAISGHSYGNMNTEAFF. The DNA for the CDR3 is TGTGCCATCAGTGGACACTCGTACGGCAACATGAACACTGAAGCTTTCTTT.